This is a list of T cell receptor beta chains from one sample in a study of T cells in Graves' hyperthyroidism and ophthalmopathy. TCRdb reanalysed the multiplex PCR reads using MiXCR and keeps one entry per CDR3 protein. The table includes hundreds of thousands of distinct CDR3 sequences, roughly 15% detected once. The sequenced material came from blood. The receptors shown here come from a woman aged 18-30 years with Graves' hyperthyroidism. Each CDR3 is given with its conserved first and last residue. A D gene is named only where the DNA matches it firmly. Where a row states a size, it is once, few, many or the class of an expanded clone; other rows omit it.

CDR3 DNA: TGTGCCAGCACCCTAGCGGGACTTCACAATGAGCAGTTCTTC; CDR3 protein: CASTLAGLHNEQFF; J gene: TRBJ2-1; D gene: TRBD2; V gene: TRBV6-1; clone size: many
CDR3 DNA: TGCGCCAGCAGCTTGGAGGGAGCGGGACCTACCTACGAGCAGTACTTC; CDR3 protein: CASSLEGAGPTYEQYF; J gene: TRBJ2-7; D gene: TRBD2; V gene: TRBV5-1; clone size: few
CDR3 DNA: TGTGCCAGCAGCTTGGGGGGACCTCGGGCGAGAGAGACCCAGTACTTC; CDR3 protein: CASSLGGPRARETQYF; J gene: TRBJ2-5; D gene: .; V gene: TRBV7-9; clone size: few
CDR3 DNA: TGTGCCAGCAGTGGGCCCCCACAGCATTTT; CDR3 protein: CASSGPPQHF; J gene: TRBJ1-5; D gene: .; V gene: TRBV2; clone size: many
CDR3 DNA: TGCAGTGCACGGAAGACAGGGGACACCTACGAGCAGTACTTC; CDR3 protein: CSARKTGDTYEQYF; J gene: TRBJ2-7; D gene: TRBD1; V gene: TRBV20-1; clone size: many
CDR3 DNA: TGTGCCAGCAGCTCATTGAGGCGGGAGAACACCGGGGAGCTGTTTTTT; CDR3 protein: CASSSLRRENTGELFF; J gene: TRBJ2-2; D gene: .; V gene: TRBV3-1; clone size: many
CDR3 DNA: TGTGCCAGCCGAGGCCAGGAGACGACCCAGTACTTC; CDR3 protein: CASRGQETTQYF; J gene: TRBJ2-5; D gene: .; V gene: TRBV2; clone size: few
CDR3 DNA: TGTGCCAGCAGTTCCGGGACAGGGGGTTTGTACGAGCAGTACTTC; CDR3 protein: CASSSGTGGLYEQYF; J gene: TRBJ2-7; D gene: TRBD1; V gene: TRBV28; clone size: .
CDR3 DNA: TGTGCCAGCAGTTTACGTCACTACGAGCAGTACTTC; CDR3 protein: CASSLRHYEQYF; J gene: TRBJ2-7; D gene: .; V gene: TRBV12-3/TRBV12-4; clone size: many
CDR3 DNA: TGTGCCACCAGCAGAGCGGGCTCCTGGAACACTGAAGCTTTCTTT; CDR3 protein: CATSRAGSWNTEAFF; J gene: TRBJ1-1; D gene: .; V gene: TRBV15; clone size: many
CDR3 DNA: TGTGCCAACAGCCTGTCTAGCGGGAGGGCCGCCTACAATGGGCAGTTCTTC; CDR3 protein: CANSLSSGRAAYNGQFF; J gene: TRBJ2-1; D gene: TRBD2; V gene: TRBV14; clone size: few
CDR3 DNA: TGTGCCAGCAGTTTCCCGGTCGGGGGGTTAAATGAAAAACTGTTTTTT; CDR3 protein: CASSFPVGGLNEKLFF; J gene: TRBJ1-4; D gene: .; V gene: TRBV12-3/TRBV12-4; clone size: few